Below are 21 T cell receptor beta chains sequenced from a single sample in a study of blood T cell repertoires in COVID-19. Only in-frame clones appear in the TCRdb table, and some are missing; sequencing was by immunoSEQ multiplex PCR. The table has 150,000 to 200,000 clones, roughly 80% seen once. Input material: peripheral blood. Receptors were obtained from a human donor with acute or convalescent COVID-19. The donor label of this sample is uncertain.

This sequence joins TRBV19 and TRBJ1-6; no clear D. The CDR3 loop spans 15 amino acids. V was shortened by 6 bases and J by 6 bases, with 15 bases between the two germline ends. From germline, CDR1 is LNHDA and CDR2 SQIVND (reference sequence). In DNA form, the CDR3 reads TGTGCCAGTAGCACCTCCGGGGTAACTAATTCACCCCTCCACTTT. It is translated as CASSTSGVTNSPLHF.

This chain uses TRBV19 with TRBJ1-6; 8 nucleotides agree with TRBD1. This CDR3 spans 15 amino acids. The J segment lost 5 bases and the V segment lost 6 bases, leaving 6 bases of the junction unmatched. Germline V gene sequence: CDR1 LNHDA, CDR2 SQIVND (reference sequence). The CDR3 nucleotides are TGTGCCAGTAGGCCGGGACAGGTCCATAATTCACCCCTCCACTTT. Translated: CASRPGQVHNSPLHF.

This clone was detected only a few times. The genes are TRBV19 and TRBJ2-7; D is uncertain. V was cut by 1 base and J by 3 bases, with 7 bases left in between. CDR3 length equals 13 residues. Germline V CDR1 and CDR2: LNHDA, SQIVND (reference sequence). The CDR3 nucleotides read TGTGCCAGTAGTATAGGCCGGTTCTACGAGCAGTACTTC. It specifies CASSIGRFYEQYF.

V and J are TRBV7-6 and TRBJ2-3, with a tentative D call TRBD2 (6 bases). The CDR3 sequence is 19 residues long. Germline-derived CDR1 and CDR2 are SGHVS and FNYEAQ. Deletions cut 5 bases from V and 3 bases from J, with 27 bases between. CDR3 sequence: CASSTPAGTSSGSTDTQYF. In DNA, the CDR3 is TGTGCCAGCAGCACTCCGGCCGGCACTAGCTCGGGATCGACAGATACGCAGTATTTT.

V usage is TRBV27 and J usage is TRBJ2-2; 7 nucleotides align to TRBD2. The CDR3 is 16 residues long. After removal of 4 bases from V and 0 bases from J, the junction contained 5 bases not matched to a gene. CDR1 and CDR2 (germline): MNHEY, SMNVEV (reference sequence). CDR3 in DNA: TGTGCCAGCAGTTCCCCCCTAGCGGCGAACACCGGGGAGCTGTTTTTT. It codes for CASSSPLAANTGELFF.

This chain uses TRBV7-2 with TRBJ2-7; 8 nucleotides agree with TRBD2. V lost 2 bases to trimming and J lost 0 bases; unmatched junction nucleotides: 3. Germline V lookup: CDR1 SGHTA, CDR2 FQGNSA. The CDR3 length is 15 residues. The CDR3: CASSLTSGSSYEQYF. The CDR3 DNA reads TGTGCCAGCAGCTTAACTAGCGGTAGCTCCTACGAGCAGTACTTC. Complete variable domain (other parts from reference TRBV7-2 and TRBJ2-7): GAGVSQSPSNKVTEKGKDVELRCDPISGHTALYWYRQSLGQGLEFLIYFQGNSAPDKSGLPSDRFSAERTGGSVSTLTIQRTQQEDSAVYLCASSLTSGSSYEQYFGPGTRLTVT.

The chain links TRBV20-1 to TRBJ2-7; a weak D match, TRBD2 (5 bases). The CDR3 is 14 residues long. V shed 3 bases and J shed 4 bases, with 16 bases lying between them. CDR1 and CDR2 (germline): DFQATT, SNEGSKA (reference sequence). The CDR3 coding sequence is TGCAGTGCTAGTCCTGACCGGGGTGGGTACGAGCAGTACTTC. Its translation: CSASPDRGGYEQYF.

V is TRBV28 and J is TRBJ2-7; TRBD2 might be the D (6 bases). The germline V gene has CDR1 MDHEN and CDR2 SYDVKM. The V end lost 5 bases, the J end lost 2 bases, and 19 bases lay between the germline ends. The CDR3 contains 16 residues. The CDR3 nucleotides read TGTGCCAGCAGTCCCTCCGGGACTCACACTCCCTACGAGCAGTACTTC. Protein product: CASSPSGTHTPYEQYF. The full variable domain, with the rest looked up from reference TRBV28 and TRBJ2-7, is DVKVTQSSRYLVKRTGEKVFLECVQDMDHENMFWYRQDPGLGLRLIYFSYDVKMKEKGDIPEGYSVSREKKERFSLILESASTNQTSMYLCASSPSGTHTPYEQYFGPGTRLTVT.

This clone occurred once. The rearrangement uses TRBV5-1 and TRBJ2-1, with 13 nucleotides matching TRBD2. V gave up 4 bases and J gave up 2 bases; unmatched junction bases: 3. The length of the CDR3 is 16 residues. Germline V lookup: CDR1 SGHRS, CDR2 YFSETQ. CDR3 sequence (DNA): TGCGCCAGCAGCCCTGGGACTAGCGGGACCTACAATGAGCAGTTCTTC. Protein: CASSPGTSGTYNEQFF.

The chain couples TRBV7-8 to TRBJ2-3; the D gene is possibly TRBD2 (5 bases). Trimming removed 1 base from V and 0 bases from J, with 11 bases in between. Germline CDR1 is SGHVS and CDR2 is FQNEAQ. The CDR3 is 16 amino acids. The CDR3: CASSLVTGKSTDTQYF. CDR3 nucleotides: TGTGCCAGCAGCTTAGTCACGGGAAAGAGCACAGATACGCAGTATTTT.

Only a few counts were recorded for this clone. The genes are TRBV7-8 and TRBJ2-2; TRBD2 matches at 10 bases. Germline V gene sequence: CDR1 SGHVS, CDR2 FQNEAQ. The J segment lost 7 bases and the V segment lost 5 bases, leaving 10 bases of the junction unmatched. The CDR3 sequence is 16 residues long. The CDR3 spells CASSLLTSGTGGELFF. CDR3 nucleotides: TGTGCCAGCAGCCTTCTCACTAGCGGGACTGGCGGGGAGCTGTTTTTT.

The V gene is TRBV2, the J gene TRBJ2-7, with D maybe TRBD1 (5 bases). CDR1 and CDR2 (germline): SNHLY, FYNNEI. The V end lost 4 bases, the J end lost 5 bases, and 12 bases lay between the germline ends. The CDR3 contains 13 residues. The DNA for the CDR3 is TGTGCCAGCAGTGGGGGCCCCCTAGACGAGCAGTACTTC. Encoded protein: CASSGGPLDEQYF.

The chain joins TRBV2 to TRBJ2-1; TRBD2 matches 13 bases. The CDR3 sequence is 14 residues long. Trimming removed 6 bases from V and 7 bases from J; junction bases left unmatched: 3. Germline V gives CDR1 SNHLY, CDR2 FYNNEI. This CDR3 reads CASRRGLAGNEQFF. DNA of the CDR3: TGTGCCAGCAGGAGGGGACTAGCGGGGAATGAGCAGTTCTTC.

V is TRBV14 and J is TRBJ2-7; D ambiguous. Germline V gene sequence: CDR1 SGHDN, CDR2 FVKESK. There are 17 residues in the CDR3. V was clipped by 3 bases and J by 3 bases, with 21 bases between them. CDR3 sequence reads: CASSHLMRGLGVYEQYF. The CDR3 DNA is TGTGCCAGCAGCCACCTTATGCGCGGTTTAGGCGTCTACGAGCAGTACTTC.

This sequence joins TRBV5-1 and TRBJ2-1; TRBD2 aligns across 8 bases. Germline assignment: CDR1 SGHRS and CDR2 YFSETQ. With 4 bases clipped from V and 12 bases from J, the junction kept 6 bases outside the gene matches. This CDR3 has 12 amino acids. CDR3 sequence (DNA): TGCGCCAGCAGCCCTCGGGGGGGGTGGCAGTTCTTC. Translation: CASSPRGGWQFF.

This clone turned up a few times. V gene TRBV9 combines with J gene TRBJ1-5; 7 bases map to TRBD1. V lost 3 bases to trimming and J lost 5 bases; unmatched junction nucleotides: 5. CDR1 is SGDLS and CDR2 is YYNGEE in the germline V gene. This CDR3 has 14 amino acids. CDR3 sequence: CASSGPGGHQPQHF. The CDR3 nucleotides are TGTGCCAGCAGCGGGCCAGGGGGACATCAGCCCCAGCATTTT.

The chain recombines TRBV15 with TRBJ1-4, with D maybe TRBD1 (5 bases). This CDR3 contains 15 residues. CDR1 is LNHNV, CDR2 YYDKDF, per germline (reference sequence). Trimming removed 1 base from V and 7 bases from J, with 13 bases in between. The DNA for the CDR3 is TGTGCCACCAGCAGAGCCGGGGGGACGGGTGAAAAACTGTTTTTT. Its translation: CATSRAGGTGEKLFF.

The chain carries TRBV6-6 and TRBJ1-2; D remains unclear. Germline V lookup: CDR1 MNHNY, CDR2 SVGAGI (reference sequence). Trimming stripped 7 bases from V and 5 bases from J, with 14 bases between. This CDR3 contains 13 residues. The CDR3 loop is CASNEGPRYGYTF. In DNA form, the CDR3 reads TGTGCCAGCAACGAAGGTCCTAGGTATGGCTACACCTTC.

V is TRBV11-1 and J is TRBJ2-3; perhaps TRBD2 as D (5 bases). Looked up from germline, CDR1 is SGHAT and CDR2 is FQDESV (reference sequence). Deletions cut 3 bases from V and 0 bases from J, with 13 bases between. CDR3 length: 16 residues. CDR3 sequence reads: CASSLEADPSTDTQYF. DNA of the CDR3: TGTGCCAGCAGCTTGGAAGCGGACCCTAGCACAGATACGCAGTATTTT.

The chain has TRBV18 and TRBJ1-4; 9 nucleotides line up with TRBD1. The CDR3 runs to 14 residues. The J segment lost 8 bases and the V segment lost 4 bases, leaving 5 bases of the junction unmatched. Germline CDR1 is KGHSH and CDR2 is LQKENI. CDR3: CASSRSGQGEKLFF. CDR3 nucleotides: TGTGCCAGCTCACGGTCGGGACAGGGAGAAAAACTGTTTTTT.

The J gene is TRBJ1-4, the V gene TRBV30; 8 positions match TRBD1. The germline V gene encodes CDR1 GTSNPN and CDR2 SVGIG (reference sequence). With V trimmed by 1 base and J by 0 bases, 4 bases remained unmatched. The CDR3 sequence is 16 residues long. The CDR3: CAWSGGQAATNEKLFF. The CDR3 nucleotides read TGTGCCTGGAGTGGGGGACAGGCTGCAACTAATGAAAAACTGTTTTTT.